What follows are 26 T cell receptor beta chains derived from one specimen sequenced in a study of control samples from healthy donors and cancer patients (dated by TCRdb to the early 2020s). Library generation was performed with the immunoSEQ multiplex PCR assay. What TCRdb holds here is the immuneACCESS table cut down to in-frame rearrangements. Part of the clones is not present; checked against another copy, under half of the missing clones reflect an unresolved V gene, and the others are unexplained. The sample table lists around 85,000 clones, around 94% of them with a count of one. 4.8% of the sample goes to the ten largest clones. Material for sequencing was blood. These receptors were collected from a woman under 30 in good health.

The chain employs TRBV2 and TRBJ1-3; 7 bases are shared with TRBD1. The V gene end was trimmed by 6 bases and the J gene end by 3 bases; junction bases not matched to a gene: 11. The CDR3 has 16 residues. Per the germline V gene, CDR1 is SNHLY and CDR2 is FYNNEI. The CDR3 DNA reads TGTGCCAGCAGCCCTAAAACGGACAGGAGTGGAAACACCATATATTTT. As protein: CASSPKTDRSGNTIYF.

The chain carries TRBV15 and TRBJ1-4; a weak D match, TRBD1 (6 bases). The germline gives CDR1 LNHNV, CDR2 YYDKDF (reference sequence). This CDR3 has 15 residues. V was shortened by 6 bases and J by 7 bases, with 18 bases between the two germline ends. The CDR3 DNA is TGTGCCACCAGGTGGCGGGGGGCAGGAGGTGAAAAACTGTTTTTT. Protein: CATRWRGAGGEKLFF.

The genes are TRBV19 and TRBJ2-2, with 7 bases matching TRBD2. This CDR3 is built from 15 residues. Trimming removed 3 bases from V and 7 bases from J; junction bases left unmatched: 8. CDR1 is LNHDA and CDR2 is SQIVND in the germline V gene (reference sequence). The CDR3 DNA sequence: TGTGCCAGTAGTATCGGGAGCGGGACTGGCGGGGAGCTGTTTTTT. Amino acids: CASSIGSGTGGELFF.

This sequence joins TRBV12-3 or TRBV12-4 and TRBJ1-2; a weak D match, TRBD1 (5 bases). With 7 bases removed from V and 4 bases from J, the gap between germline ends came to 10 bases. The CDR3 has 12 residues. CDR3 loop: CASNAGGYGYTF. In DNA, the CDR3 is TGTGCCAGCAACGCGGGGGGCTATGGCTACACCTTC.

This chain's CDR3 is CASSPSGGPLQETQYF. The CDR3 DNA reads as TGTGCCAGCAGCCCTAGCGGGGGCCCCTTACAAGAGACCCAGTACTTC. The chain couples TRBV14 to TRBJ2-5, with TRBD2 matching 10 bases. CDR1 is SGHDN, CDR2 FVKESK, per germline. This CDR3 comprises 16 residues. The V segment lost 4 bases and the J segment 2 bases; nucleotides outside the gene matches: 7.

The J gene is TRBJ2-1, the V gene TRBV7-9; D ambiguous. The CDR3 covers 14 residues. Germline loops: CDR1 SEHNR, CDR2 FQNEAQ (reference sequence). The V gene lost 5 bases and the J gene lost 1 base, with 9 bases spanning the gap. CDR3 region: CASSRPASYNEQFF. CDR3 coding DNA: TGTGCCAGCAGCCGACCCGCATCCTACAATGAGCAGTTCTTC.

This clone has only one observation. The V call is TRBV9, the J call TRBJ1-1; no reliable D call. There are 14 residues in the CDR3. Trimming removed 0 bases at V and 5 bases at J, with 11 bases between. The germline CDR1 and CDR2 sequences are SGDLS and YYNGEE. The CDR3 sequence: CASSVGLRGTEAFF. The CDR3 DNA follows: TGTGCCAGCAGCGTAGGTCTGAGAGGGACTGAAGCTTTCTTT.

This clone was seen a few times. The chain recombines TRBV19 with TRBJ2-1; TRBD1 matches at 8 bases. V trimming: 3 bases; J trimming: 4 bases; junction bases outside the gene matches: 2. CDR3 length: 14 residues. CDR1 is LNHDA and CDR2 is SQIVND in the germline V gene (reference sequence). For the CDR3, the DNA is TGTGCCAGTAGTATGACAGGGGATTACAATGAGCAGTTCTTC. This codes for CASSMTGDYNEQFF.

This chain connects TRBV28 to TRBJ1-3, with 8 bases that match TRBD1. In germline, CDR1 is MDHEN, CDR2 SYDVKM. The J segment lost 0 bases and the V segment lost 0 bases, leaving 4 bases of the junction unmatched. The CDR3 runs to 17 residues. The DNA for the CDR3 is TGTGCCAGCAGTTTATGGACGGGACAGGTCTCTGGAAACACCATATATTTT. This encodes CASSLWTGQVSGNTIYF.

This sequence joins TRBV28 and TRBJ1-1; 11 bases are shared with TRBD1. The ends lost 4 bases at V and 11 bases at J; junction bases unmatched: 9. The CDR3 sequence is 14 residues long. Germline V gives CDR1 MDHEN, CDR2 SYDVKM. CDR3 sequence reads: CASSSPGTGGLAFF. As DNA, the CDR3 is TGTGCCAGCAGTTCTCCAGGGACAGGGGGTCTTGCTTTCTTT. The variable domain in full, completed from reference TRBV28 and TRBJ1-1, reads DVKVTQSSRYLVKRTGEKVFLECVQDMDHENMFWYRQDPGLGLRLIYFSYDVKMKEKGDIPEGYSVSREKKERFSLILESASTNQTSMYLCASSSPGTGGLAFFGQGTRLTVV.

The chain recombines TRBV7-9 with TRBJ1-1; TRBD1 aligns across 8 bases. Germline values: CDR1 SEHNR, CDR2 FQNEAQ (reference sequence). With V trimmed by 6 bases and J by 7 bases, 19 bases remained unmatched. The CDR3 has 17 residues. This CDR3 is CASRVLGLTGAPIEAFF. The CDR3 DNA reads TGTGCCAGCAGGGTCCTTGGTCTGACAGGGGCGCCTATTGAAGCTTTCTTT.

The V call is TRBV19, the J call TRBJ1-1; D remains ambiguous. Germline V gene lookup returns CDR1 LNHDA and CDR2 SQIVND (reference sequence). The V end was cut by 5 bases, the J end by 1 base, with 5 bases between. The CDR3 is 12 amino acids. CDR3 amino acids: CASSRANTEAFF. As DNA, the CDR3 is TGTGCCAGTAGTCGGGCGAACACTGAAGCTTTCTTT.

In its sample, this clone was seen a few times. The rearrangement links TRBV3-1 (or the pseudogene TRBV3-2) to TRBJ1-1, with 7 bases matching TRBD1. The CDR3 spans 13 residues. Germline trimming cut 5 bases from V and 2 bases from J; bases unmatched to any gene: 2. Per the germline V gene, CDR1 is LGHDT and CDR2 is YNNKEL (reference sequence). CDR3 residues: CASSSGGNTEAFF. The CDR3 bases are TGTGCCAGCAGCTCAGGGGGAAACACTGAAGCTTTCTTT.

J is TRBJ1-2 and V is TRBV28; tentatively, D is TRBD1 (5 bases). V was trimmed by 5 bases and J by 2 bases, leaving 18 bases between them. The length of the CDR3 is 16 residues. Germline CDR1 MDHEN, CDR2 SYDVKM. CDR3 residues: CASSMTTERFNYGYTF. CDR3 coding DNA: TGTGCCAGCAGTATGACGACAGAAAGATTCAACTATGGCTACACCTTC.

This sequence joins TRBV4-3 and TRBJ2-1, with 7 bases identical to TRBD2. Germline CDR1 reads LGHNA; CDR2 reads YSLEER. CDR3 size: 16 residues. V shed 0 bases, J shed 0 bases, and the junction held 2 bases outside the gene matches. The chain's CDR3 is CASSQEAGSSYNEQFF. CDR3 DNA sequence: TGCGCCAGCAGCCAAGAAGCGGGGAGCTCCTACAATGAGCAGTTCTTC.

The CDR3 loop is CASSEADYKGPLPSNEQFF. The CDR3 nucleotides read TGTGCCAGCAGTGAAGCGGACTACAAGGGGCCCCTTCCATCCAATGAGCAGTTCTTC. This chain links TRBV6-1 with TRBJ2-1; possibly TRBD2 for D (6 bases). The CDR3 totals 19 residues. The V end was cut by 0 bases, the J end by 6 bases, with 24 bases between. CDR1 MNHNS and CDR2 SASEGT come from the germline V gene.

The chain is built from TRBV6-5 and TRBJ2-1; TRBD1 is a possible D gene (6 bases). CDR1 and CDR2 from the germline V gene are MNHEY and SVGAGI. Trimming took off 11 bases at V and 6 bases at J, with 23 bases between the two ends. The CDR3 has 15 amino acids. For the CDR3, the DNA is TGTGCCTTCCAAACCGGGACACTTCACCGCAATGAGCAGTTCTTC. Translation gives CAFQTGTLHRNEQFF.

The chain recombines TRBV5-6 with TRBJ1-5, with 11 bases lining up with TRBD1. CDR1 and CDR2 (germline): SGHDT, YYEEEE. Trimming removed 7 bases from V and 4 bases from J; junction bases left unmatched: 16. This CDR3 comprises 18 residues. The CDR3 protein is CASSESSAGQGGNQPQHF. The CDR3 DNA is TGTGCCAGCTCCGAGTCCTCGGCGGGACAGGGGGGAAATCAGCCCCAGCATTTT.

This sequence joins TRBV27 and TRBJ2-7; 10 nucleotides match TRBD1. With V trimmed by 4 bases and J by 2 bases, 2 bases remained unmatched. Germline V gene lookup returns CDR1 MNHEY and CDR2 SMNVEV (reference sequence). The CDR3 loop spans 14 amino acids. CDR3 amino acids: CASSSGQGAYEQYF. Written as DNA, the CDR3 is TGTGCCAGCAGTTCCGGACAGGGGGCCTACGAGCAGTACTTC.

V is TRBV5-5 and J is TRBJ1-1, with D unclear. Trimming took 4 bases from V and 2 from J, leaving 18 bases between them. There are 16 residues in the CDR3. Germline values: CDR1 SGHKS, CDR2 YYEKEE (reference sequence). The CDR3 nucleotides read TGTGCCAGCAGCCCAGGCCCAGGCAGACCAAACACTGAAGCTTTCTTT. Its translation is CASSPGPGRPNTEAFF.

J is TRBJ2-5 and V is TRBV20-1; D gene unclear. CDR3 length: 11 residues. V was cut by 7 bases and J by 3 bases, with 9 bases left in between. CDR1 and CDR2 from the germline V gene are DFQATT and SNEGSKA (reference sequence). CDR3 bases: TGCAGTGGGGTCCCCGAAGAGACCCAGTACTTC. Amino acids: CSGVPEETQYF.

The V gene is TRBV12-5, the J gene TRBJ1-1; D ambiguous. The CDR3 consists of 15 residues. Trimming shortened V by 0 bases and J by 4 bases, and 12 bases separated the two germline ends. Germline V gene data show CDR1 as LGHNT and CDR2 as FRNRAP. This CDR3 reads CASGLVLGGVTEAFF. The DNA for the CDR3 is TGTGCTAGTGGTTTGGTTCTCGGCGGGGTCACTGAAGCTTTCTTT.

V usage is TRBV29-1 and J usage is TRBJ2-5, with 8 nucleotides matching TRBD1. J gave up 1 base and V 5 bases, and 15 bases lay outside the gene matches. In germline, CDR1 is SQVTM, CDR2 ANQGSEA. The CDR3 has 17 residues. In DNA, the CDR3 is TGCAGCGTTCATCGGACAGGGATTAGGGTTGCCCAAGAGACCCAGTACTTC. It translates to CSVHRTGIRVAQETQYF.

DNA for the CDR3: TGCGCCAGCCGCGGGGTGGGTCTTTATGGCTACACCTTC. It is translated as CASRGVGLYGYTF. The chain is built from TRBV4-1 and TRBJ1-2; D unresolved. The CDR3 sequence is 13 residues long. V dropped 8 bases and J dropped 5 bases, with 15 bases sitting between them. The V gene's germline CDR1 is MGHRA and CDR2 YSYEKL.

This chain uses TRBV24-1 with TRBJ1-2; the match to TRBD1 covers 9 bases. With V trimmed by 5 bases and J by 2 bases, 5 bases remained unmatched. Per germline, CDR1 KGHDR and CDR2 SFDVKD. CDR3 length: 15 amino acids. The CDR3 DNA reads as TGTGCCACCAGTGGTCGGACAGGGGCAAACTATGGCTACACCTTC. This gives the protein CATSGRTGANYGYTF.

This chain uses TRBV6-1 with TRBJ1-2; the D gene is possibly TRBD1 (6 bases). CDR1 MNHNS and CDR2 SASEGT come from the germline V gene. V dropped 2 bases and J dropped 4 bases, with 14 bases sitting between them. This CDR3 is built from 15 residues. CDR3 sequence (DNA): TGTGCCAGCAGTGAAACCATTGGACAGATCTATGGCTACACCTTC. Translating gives CASSETIGQIYGYTF.